The source of this TCR beta chain is a study of blood T cell repertoires in COVID-19. Study information: Samples representing acute and convalescent COVID-19 were sourced from the United States, Italy and Spain. Sources were T cells, B-cell-depleted T cells, or PBMCs; the material itself was cDNA or gDNA.

Participants, 18 to 89 years old, spanned about two dozen US areas. Participants reported their clinical history, and cohort assignment relied on those reports. Libraries were prepared by immunoSEQ multiplex PCR; TCRdb keeps only in-frame clonotypes and omits some of them. The data contain some 300,000 clones, 88% of them singletons. Germline CDR1 and CDR2: SGHDT and YYEEEE. The CDR3 is made up of 16 amino acids. J gave up 3 bases and V 0 bases, and 8 bases lay outside the gene matches. This clone was detected only a few times. The rearrangement uses TRBV5-6 and TRBJ2-7; 8 bases fit TRBD1. The sequence came from a woman aged 25 to 39 who had recovered from COVID-19. The material sequenced was PBMCs or T cells enriched from blood (not recorded which). The CDR3 DNA is TGTGCCAGCAGCTTGGCAATAGGACAGGGCTTCTACGAGCAGTACTTC. Translating gives CASSLAIGQGFYEQYF.